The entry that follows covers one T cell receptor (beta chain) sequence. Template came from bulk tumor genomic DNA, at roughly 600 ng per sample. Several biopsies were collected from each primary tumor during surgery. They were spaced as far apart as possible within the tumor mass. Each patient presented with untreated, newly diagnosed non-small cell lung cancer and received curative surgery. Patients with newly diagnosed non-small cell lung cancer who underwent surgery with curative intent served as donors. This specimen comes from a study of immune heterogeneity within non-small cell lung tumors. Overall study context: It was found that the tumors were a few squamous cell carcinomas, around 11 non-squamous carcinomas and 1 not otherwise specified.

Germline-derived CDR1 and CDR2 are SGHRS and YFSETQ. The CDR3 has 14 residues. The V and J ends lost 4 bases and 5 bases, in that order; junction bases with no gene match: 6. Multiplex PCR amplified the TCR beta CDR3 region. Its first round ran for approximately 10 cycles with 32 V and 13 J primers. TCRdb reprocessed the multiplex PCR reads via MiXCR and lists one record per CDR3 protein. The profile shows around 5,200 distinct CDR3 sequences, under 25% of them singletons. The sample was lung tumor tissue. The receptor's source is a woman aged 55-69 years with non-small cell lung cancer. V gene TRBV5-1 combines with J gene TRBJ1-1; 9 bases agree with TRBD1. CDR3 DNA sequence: TGCGCCAGCAGCACTCAGACAGGGGGAACTGAAGCTTTCTTT. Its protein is CASSTQTGGTEAFF.